The following is a T cell receptor (beta chain) sequence with its context. Its antigen remains unidentified. The method was immunoSEQ multiplex PCR; TCRdb's version includes in-frame clones alone and lacks a portion of them. This sample has roughly 120,000 clones, with approximately 90% found just once. The CDR3 is made up of 13 amino acids. V lost 0 bases and J 0 bases, leaving 2 bases between the germline ends. Germline V gives CDR1 SEHNR, CDR2 FQNEAQ (reference sequence). This entry is derived from a study of T cell responses to AZD1222 COVID-19 vaccine. Study at large: The analysis combined second doses at about 4 or about 12 weeks. Overall study results and limits: Donors were chiefly white British, with a greater number of females, and clonal diversity was perhaps underestimated. At baseline, just six AZD1222 recipients tested seropositive. No day 14 peak samples; only post-peak repertoires were characterized.

V usage is TRBV7-9 and J usage is TRBJ1-1, with unresolved D. This sequence was found in an adult in good health. Sequencing was performed on peripheral blood, taken on day 0 of AZD1222 vaccination. The chain's CDR3 is CASSLAMNTEAFF. The CDR3 nucleotides are TGTGCCAGCAGCTTAGCCATGAACACTGAAGCTTTCTTT.